Below are 22 T cell receptor beta chains sequenced from a single sample in a study of human T cells and chemical hapten exposure. TCRdb used MiXCR to reprocess the RACE reads, holding one entry per CDR3 protein. The data contain 150,000 to 200,000 distinct CDR3 sequences, about 25% of them singletons. Sample time point: patch test 3, about 24 weeks after DPC sensitization. Stated treatment: therapeutic diphenylcyclopropenone sensitization with weekly scalp DPC. The sample in question was whole blood, obtained in connection with sensitization to the hapten diphenylcyclopropenone (DPC). The receptors derive from a woman between 35 and 50 years old with alopecia areata. Some clones in this sample may be carry-over from other donors' samples.

This clonotype was recorded a few times. The rearrangement uses TRBV11-2 and TRBJ2-3, with 12 bases that match TRBD2. With 5 bases clipped from V and 6 bases from J, the junction kept 9 bases outside the gene matches. This CDR3 region has 16 residues. Germline assignment: CDR1 SGHAT and CDR2 FQNNGV. The CDR3 sequence: CASSQILAGGLDTQYF. The CDR3 region has the DNA TGTGCCAGCAGCCAAATCCTAGCGGGAGGGCTCGATACGCAGTATTTT.

This clonotype was detected a few times. The chain links TRBV10-3 to TRBJ2-2; weak D call: TRBD2 (6 bases). This CDR3 contains 14 residues. Germline lookup yields CDR1 ENHRY and CDR2 SYGVKD. Trimming stripped 6 bases from V and 6 bases from J, with 14 bases between. The chain's CDR3 is CAISDDSSAGELFF. Here the CDR3 DNA reads TGTGCCATCAGCGACGACTCTAGCGCCGGGGAGCTGTTTTTT.

The CDR3 reads CAISEDRGNYGYTF. The CDR3 DNA sequence: TGTGCCATCAGTGAGGACAGGGGCAACTATGGCTACACCTTC. The V call is TRBV10-3, the J call TRBJ1-2, with TRBD1 identical over 8 bases. The CDR3 extends over 14 amino acids. V shed 2 bases, J shed 2 bases, and the junction held 1 base outside the gene matches. Germline CDR1 is ENHRY and CDR2 is SYGVKD.

The table lists this clonotype with many counts. The gene calls are TRBV21-1 and TRBJ2-1. TRBV21-1 is a documented pseudogene. The CDR3 loop spans 16 amino acids. The CDR3 region is CASRDPDHGYYNEQFF. CDR3 nucleotides: TGTGCCAGCAGGGACCCCGACCATGGATACTACAATGAGCAGTTCTTC.

This clonotype was observed many times. This sequence joins TRBV29-1 and TRBJ2-1; tentative D call: TRBD1 (5 bases). Deletions cut 6 bases from V and 9 bases from J, with 12 bases between. The CDR3 extends over 11 amino acids. Germline V gene sequence: CDR1 SQVTM, CDR2 ANQGSEA. DNA of the CDR3: TGCAGCGTCGTAAGGGGCGGTGAGCAGTTCTTC. This gives the protein CSVVRGGEQFF.

This clonotype was seen many times. Written as DNA, the CDR3 is TGTGCCAGCAGCGTAGGGACAGCCCTTTTGATGGAGACCCAGTACTTC. Residues: CASSVGTALLMETQYF. The chain has TRBV9 and TRBJ2-5; D may be TRBD1 (6 bases). V was pared by 0 bases and J by 5 bases, with 17 bases between. This CDR3 region has 16 residues. CDR1 and CDR2 from the germline V gene are SGDLS and YYNGEE.

The rearrangement links TRBV6-2 or TRBV6-3 to TRBJ2-2; D may be TRBD1 (6 bases). The CDR3 spans 14 residues. Germline loops: CDR1 MNHEY, CDR2 SVGEGT. The ends were cut back, 6 bases at V and 1 base at J, with 9 bases in the middle. The CDR3 loop is CASRLTGNTGELFF. DNA of the CDR3: TGTGCCAGCAGACTGACAGGGAACACCGGGGAGCTGTTTTTT.

This chain joins TRBV27 and TRBJ2-3; 12 nucleotides match TRBD2. Germline lookup yields CDR1 MNHEY and CDR2 SMNVEV (reference sequence). The CDR3 runs to 14 residues. Losses at the gene ends were 6 bases for V and 6 bases for J; bases not matched to a gene: 4. For the CDR3, the DNA is TGTGCCAGCAGGCTAGCGGGAGGGTACGATACGCAGTATTTT. It codes for CASRLAGGYDTQYF.

This chain joins TRBV28 and TRBJ2-1; D is undetermined. Germline lookup yields CDR1 MDHEN and CDR2 SYDVKM. V dropped 3 bases and J dropped 10 bases, with 10 bases sitting between them. The CDR3 spans 12 residues. CDR3 nucleotides: TGTGCCAGCAGTTTTAGCCCCGACGAGCAGTTCTTC. Its protein product is CASSFSPDEQFF. Combining the CDR3 with reference TRBV28 and TRBJ2-1 gives the whole variable domain DVKVTQSSRYLVKRTGEKVFLECVQDMDHENMFWYRQDPGLGLRLIYFSYDVKMKEKGDIPEGYSVSREKKERFSLILESASTNQTSMYLCASSFSPDEQFFGPGTRLTVL.

The chain uses TRBV6-5 and TRBJ2-1; 8 nucleotides agree with TRBD1. J was trimmed by 8 bases and V by 6 bases; bases with no gene match: 6. CDR3 length: 13 residues. Germline CDR1 and CDR2: MNHEY and SVGAGI. The CDR3 region is CASRNPGGHEQFF. CDR3 nucleotide sequence: TGTGCCAGCAGGAACCCAGGGGGCCATGAGCAGTTCTTC.

As concerns this clonotype: Since the CDR3 does not end with the conserved phenylalanine or tryptophan, this likely comes from a read error. This chain uses TRBV20-1 with TRBJ1-4; no reliable D call. This CDR3 contains 14 residues. Trimming shortened V by 1 base and J by 4 bases, and 10 bases separated the two germline ends. Looked up from germline, CDR1 is DFQATT and CDR2 is SNEGSKA (reference sequence). CDR3 protein: CSARGTDYNEKLFC. The CDR3 DNA follows: TGCAGTGCTAGAGGCACAGATTATAATGAAAAACTGTTTTGT.

The V and J genes are TRBV28 and TRBJ2-3, with D possibly being TRBD1 or TRBD2 (6 bases each). Germline V CDR1 and CDR2: MDHEN, SYDVKM. This CDR3 is 17 amino acids long. V lost 10 bases and J lost 1, with 24 bases in between. The CDR3 region is CATTMAWGAVGTDTQYF. CDR3 in DNA: TGTGCCACAACCATGGCCTGGGGGGCGGTAGGCACAGATACGCAGTATTTT.

This clonotype has just a few counts. The chain employs TRBV2 and TRBJ2-7, with 13 positions matching TRBD2. Germline values: CDR1 SNHLY, CDR2 FYNNEI. CDR3 length: 15 residues. V was clipped by 6 bases and J by 6 bases; unmatched bases: 8. The CDR3 loop reads CASRRTSGRAGEQYF. The CDR3 DNA reads TGTGCCAGCAGGAGGACTAGCGGGAGAGCGGGCGAGCAGTACTTC.

This clonotype was counted only a few times. The V and J genes are TRBV6-6 and TRBJ2-5; 8 bases line up with TRBD2. The CDR3 consists of 14 residues. CDR1 and CDR2 (germline): MNHNY, SVGAGI (reference sequence). V lost 5 bases and J lost 4; bases outside the gene matches: 6. The CDR3 bases are TGTGCCAGCAGTCCCGGAGCGGGAGCAGAGACCCAGTACTTC. This sequence encodes CASSPGAGAETQYF.

This chain joins TRBV6-6 and TRBJ1-6; tentative D call: TRBD1 (6 bases). The CDR3 is made up of 15 amino acids. Trimming took off 5 bases at V and 10 bases at J, with 18 bases between the two ends. Germline CDR1 reads MNHNY; CDR2 reads SVGAGI (reference sequence). The CDR3 spells CASSPETGQSSPLHF. Written as DNA, the CDR3 is TGTGCCAGCAGTCCCGAAACAGGGCAGAGCTCACCCCTCCACTTT.

This rearrangement joins TRBV6-2 or TRBV6-3 to TRBJ2-7; the match to TRBD1 covers 9 bases. Germline CDR1 MNHEY, CDR2 SVGEGT. The CDR3 runs to 13 residues. J lost 7 bases, V lost 2 bases, and 3 bases had no gene match. The CDR3: CASSYTGGREQYF. CDR3 in DNA: TGTGCCAGCAGTTACACAGGGGGCAGGGAGCAGTACTTC.

In its sample, this clonotype was seen a few times. The chain has TRBV27 and TRBJ2-5; TRBD2 matches at 9 bases. The CDR3 totals 16 residues. Germline V gene lookup returns CDR1 MNHEY and CDR2 SMNVEV (reference sequence). Trimming cost V 3 bases and J 6 bases; bases outside gene matches: 11. The CDR3 spells CASSFVAGGPGKTQYF. The CDR3 DNA is TGTGCCAGCAGTTTTGTCGCGGGAGGGCCGGGGAAGACCCAGTACTTC.

This clonotype has more than one count but fewer than ten. The CDR3 here is CASETNTEAFF. Written as DNA, the CDR3 is TGTGCCAGCGAGACGAACACTGAAGCTTTCTTT. V usage is TRBV6-5 and J usage is TRBJ1-1; D not certain. The V gene's germline CDR1 is MNHEY and CDR2 SVGAGI. The V end lost 8 bases, the J end lost 1 base, and 5 bases lay between the germline ends. The CDR3 runs 11 residues.

The chain recombines TRBV7-9 with TRBJ1-6; TRBD1 matches at 7 bases. J lost 7 bases, V lost 7 bases, and 16 bases had no gene match. This CDR3 is 17 amino acids long. Germline values: CDR1 SEHNR, CDR2 FQNEAQ (reference sequence). DNA of the CDR3: TGTGCCAGCACCCACCGGGACAGCGGTATCTCCAATTCACCCCTCCACTTT. The encoded protein is CASTHRDSGISNSPLHF.

This clonotype has only a few counts. The chain recombines TRBV29-1 with TRBJ2-5; 11 bases fit TRBD2. The CDR3 is 14 residues long. The trim removed 3 bases at V and 4 bases at J, leaving 4 bases unmatched. Germline CDR1 reads SQVTM; CDR2 reads ANQGSEA. The CDR3 is CSVDGLAGGETQYF. The CDR3 coding sequence is TGCAGCGTTGATGGGCTAGCGGGAGGAGAGACCCAGTACTTC.

This clonotype was detected a few times. The V call is TRBV7-2, the J call TRBJ1-5; unclear D gene. Germline V gene data show CDR1 as SGHTA and CDR2 as FQGNSA. Deletions cut 2 bases from V and 2 bases from J, with 7 bases between. The CDR3 is 14 residues long. CDR3 in DNA: TGTGCCAGCAGCTTAACTCAGGGCAATCAGCCCCAGCATTTT. Translating it yields CASSLTQGNQPQHF.

The rearrangement joins TRBV11-2 to TRBJ2-3; D gene uncertain. V was pared by 2 bases and J by 5 bases, with 8 bases between. In germline, CDR1 is SGHAT, CDR2 FQNNGV. CDR3 length: 13 amino acids. The CDR3: CASSLSYRDTQYF. CDR3 DNA sequence: TGTGCCAGCAGCTTAAGTTACCGAGATACGCAGTATTTT.